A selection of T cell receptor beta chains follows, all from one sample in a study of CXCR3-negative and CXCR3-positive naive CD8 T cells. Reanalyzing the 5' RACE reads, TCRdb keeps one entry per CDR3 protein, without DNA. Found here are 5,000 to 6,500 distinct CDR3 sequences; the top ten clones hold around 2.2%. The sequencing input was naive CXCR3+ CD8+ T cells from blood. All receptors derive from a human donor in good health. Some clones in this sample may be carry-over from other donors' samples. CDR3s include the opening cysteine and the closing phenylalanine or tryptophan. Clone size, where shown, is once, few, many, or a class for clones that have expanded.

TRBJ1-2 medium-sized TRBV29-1 CSVEDLGAGYGYGYTF
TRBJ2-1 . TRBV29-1 CSVGLSSSGGGEQFF
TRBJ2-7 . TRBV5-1 CASSPGQATREQYF
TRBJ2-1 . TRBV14 CASSQVRTGGHNEQFF
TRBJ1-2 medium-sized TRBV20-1 CSARDTVRYGYTF
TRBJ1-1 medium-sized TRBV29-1 CSVEKGGREAFF
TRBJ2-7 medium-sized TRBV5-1 CASSLVSREAPYEQYF
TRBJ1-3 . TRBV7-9 CASSLPGGNTIYF
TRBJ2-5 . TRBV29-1 CSVEEPPRTQYF
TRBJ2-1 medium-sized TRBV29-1 CSSQGGSYNEQFF
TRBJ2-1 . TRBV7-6 CASSPGGVAVGEQFF
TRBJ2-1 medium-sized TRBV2 CASSEERELTQQFF
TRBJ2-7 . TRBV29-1 CSVKIHRAEQYF
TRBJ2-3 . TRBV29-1 CSVVTNSTDTQYF
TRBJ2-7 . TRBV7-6 CASSPRGGRYEQYF
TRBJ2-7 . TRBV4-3 CASSQGEGTVYEQYF
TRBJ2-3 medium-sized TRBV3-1 CASSAGASLYTDTQYF